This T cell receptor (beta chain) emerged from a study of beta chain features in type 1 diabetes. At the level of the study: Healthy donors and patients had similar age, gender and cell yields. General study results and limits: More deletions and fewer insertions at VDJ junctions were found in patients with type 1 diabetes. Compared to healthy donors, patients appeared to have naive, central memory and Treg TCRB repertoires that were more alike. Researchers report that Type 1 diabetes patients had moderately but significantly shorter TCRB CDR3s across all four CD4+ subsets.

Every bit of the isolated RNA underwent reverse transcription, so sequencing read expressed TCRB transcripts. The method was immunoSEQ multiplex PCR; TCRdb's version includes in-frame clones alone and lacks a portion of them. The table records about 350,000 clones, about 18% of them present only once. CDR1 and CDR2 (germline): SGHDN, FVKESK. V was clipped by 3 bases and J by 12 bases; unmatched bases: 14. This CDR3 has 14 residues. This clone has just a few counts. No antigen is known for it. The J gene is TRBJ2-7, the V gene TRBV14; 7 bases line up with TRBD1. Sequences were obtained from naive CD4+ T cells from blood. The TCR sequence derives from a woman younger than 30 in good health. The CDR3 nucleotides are TGTGCCAGCAGCCAGCTCGACAGGGTCGGGCATCGGTACTTC. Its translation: CASSQLDRVGHRYF.